This T cell receptor beta chain stems from a study of cytomegalovirus exposure and HLA in healthy donors. Study-wide context: The 95 to 150 validation repertoires used the same platform as the 650 to 750 first-cohort repertoires, a later analysis reported.

Profiled with immunoSEQ multiplex PCR; TCRdb holds only in-frame clones, not every one. Of fewer than 200,000 clones in the sample, approximately 90% were seen once. A remark on this clone: The antigen remains undetermined.

Whole-study results and caveats: It was reportedly the case that the classifier diagnosed cytomegalovirus status with high specificity and sensitivity. Cytomegalovirus-associated status was assigned to some 160 TCR beta chains. In vitro, three CMV-associated chains proved specific for CMV antigens.

The trim removed 4 bases at V and 6 bases at J, leaving 5 bases unmatched. This CDR3 is built from 15 residues. Germline assignment: CDR1 SNHLY and CDR2 FYNNEI. The TCR comes from a woman in her thirties in good health and CMV-seronegative. The genes are TRBV2 and TRBJ2-3, with 12 bases fitting TRBD2. The sample consisted of PBMCs. CDR3 sequence (DNA): TGTGCCAGCAGTGCGACTAGCGGGGGAAAGGATACGCAGTATTTT. Its translation: CASSATSGGKDTQYF.